This T cell receptor (beta chain) was sequenced during a study of shared clonotypes between healthy human individuals. At the level of the study: CD4 naive and memory got three plates each, CD8 naive two, CD8 memory one.

For this clone: Its matching antigen is unknown.

There were only Caucasian adults among the donors, and all lived in Nashville, Tennessee. Splitting the CD4+ cells yielded a CD45RA+ naive subset and a CD45RA-negative memory subset. V lost 8 bases, J lost 0 bases, and 16 bases lay in between. Germline V gene sequence: CDR1 MNHEY, CDR2 SVGAGI. The CDR3 covers 15 residues. Some clones are missing from TCRdb's copy, which holds only in-frame ones; the method was immunoSEQ multiplex PCR. The sample gives millions of clones, more than 80% of which show up once; roughly 0.14% is in the top ten. Study-level results: The study found 4.5% to 6% of naive CD4 clonotypes shared across four donors.

V gene TRBV6-5 combines with J gene TRBJ1-1; D is perhaps TRBD1 (6 bases). This clonotype was sampled from a man aged 18-30 years in good health. The source material was naive CD4+ T cells sorted from blood. Stated subset: CD45RA+ positively selected. This CDR3 is CASRTGNRVNTEAFF. The CDR3 DNA is TGTGCCAGCCGCACAGGAAACAGGGTGAACACTGAAGCTTTCTTT.